This entry lists 27 T cell receptor beta chains sequenced from one sample in a study of blood T cell repertoires in COVID-19. Libraries were prepared by immunoSEQ multiplex PCR; TCRdb keeps only in-frame clonotypes and omits some of them. The sample has fewer than 250,000 clones; roughly 84% are singletons. Sequencing input: peripheral blood. These receptors all stem from a human donor in a cohort sampled during active COVID-19.

The rearrangement uses TRBV10-3 and TRBJ1-2; D not resolved. The germline V gene encodes CDR1 ENHRY and CDR2 SYGVKD. The CDR3 has 13 amino acids. The V end lost 0 bases, the J end lost 8 bases, and 10 bases lay between the germline ends. CDR3 bases: TGTGCCATCAGTGAGTCAACAGTTCAAGGCTACACCTTC. Translating it yields CAISESTVQGYTF.

The genes are TRBV5-1 and TRBJ1-2; 7 bases are shared with TRBD1. The CDR3 loop spans 15 amino acids. Germline assignment: CDR1 SGHRS and CDR2 YFSETQ. The ends lost 0 bases at V and 4 bases at J; junction bases unmatched: 6. CDR3 residues: CASSLEDPGGYGYTF. In DNA, the CDR3 is TGCGCCAGCAGCTTGGAGGACCCAGGGGGCTATGGCTACACCTTC. The whole variable domain, remainder taken from reference TRBV5-1 and TRBJ1-2, is KAGVTQTPRYLIKTRGQQVTLSCSPISGHRSVSWYQQTPGQGLQFLFEYFSETQRNKGNFPGRFSGRQFSNSRSEMNVSTLELGDSALYLCASSLEDPGGYGYTFGSGTRLTVV.

The rearrangement links TRBV7-8 to TRBJ1-4, with D perhaps TRBD1 (6 bases). Germline V CDR1 and CDR2: SGHVS, FQNEAQ. The V and J ends lost 5 bases and 17 bases respectively, with 21 bases between them. The CDR3 runs 13 residues. DNA of the CDR3: TGTGCCAGCAGCGCACCGGGACAATCTTTTCCATTTTTT. This gives the protein CASSAPGQSFPFF.

The chain combines TRBV5-1 with TRBJ2-7; 7 positions match TRBD1. CDR1 SGHRS and CDR2 YFSETQ come from the germline V gene. With 4 bases clipped from V and 4 bases from J, the junction kept 5 bases outside the gene matches. The CDR3 is made up of 13 amino acids. CDR3 loop: CASSMGQTYEQYF. The CDR3 bases are TGCGCCAGCAGCATGGGACAGACGTACGAGCAGTACTTC.

This clone appeared once. The rearrangement uses TRBV19 and TRBJ1-3; unclear D gene. The V end was cut by 4 bases, the J end by 0 bases, with 7 bases between. The CDR3 has 14 amino acids. CDR1 and CDR2 from the germline V gene are LNHDA and SQIVND (reference sequence). The CDR3 spells CASSTPNSGNTIYF. Here the CDR3 DNA reads TGTGCCAGTAGTACCCCAAACTCTGGAAACACCATATATTTT.

The chain uses TRBV28 and TRBJ2-2, with 12 bases that match TRBD2. Germline V gene lookup returns CDR1 MDHEN and CDR2 SYDVKM. The CDR3 is made up of 17 amino acids. V lost 6 bases, J lost 4 bases, and 9 bases stayed unmatched. DNA of the CDR3: TGTGCCAGCAGACGACCTCTAGCGGGAGGGCCCACCGGGGAGCTGTTTTTT. Residues: CASRRPLAGGPTGELFF.

The genes are TRBV18 and TRBJ1-2; D gene uncertain. The germline CDR1 and CDR2 sequences are KGHSH and LQKENI. The V and J ends lost 0 bases and 4 bases respectively, with 12 bases between them. This CDR3 has 15 residues. CDR3 DNA sequence: TGTGCCAGCTCACCACCGGTCCAACTAGGCTATGGCTACACCTTC. Its translation is CASSPPVQLGYGYTF. The whole variable domain, remainder taken from reference TRBV18 and TRBJ1-2, is NAGVMQNPRHLVRRRGQEARLRCSPMKGHSHVYWYRQLPEEGLKFMVYLQKENIIDESGMPKERFSAEFPKEGPSILRIQQVVRGDSAAYFCASSPPVQLGYGYTFGSGTRLTVV.

The rearrangement links TRBV18 to TRBJ2-7, with 10 bases matching TRBD1. The germline V gene has CDR1 KGHSH and CDR2 LQKENI. V lost 7 bases, J lost 7 bases, and 10 bases stayed unmatched. The CDR3 has 14 residues. CDR3 amino acids: CASLAGTGEREQYF. CDR3 nucleotide sequence: TGTGCCAGCTTAGCCGGGACAGGGGAGCGGGAGCAGTACTTC.

This clone came up a few times. The chain is built from TRBV5-1 and TRBJ2-1; 12 bases are shared with TRBD1. The CDR3 covers 15 residues. Trimming at V came to 0 bases and at J to 8 bases, leaving 3 bases not matched to a gene. Germline V gives CDR1 SGHRS, CDR2 YFSETQ. The CDR3 coding sequence is TGCGCCAGCAGCTTGGAAGGGACAGGGGGCGATGAGCAGTTCTTC. Protein sequence: CASSLEGTGGDEQFF. The variable domain in full, completed from reference TRBV5-1 and TRBJ2-1, reads KAGVTQTPRYLIKTRGQQVTLSCSPISGHRSVSWYQQTPGQGLQFLFEYFSETQRNKGNFPGRFSGRQFSNSRSEMNVSTLELGDSALYLCASSLEGTGGDEQFFGPGTRLTVL.

CDR3 sequence: CASSLRGGGVFKSPLHF. The CDR3 DNA follows: TGTGCCAGCAGCTTACGCGGGGGCGGTGTATTCAAATCACCCCTCCACTTT. J is TRBJ1-6 and V is TRBV28; TRBD1 might be the D (6 bases). Trimming took off 6 bases at V and 10 bases at J, with 25 bases between the two ends. CDR1 MDHEN and CDR2 SYDVKM come from the germline V gene. The CDR3 contains 17 residues.

The gene calls are TRBV21-1 and TRBJ1-2; TRBD1, the D gene given by the table, was not confirmed from the DNA. TRBV21-1 is given as a pseudogene. The CDR3 covers 14 residues. Here the CDR3 reads CASGKKGPAYGYTF. The CDR3 DNA follows: TGTGCCAGCGGCAAAAAGGGGCCGGCCTATGGCTACACCTTC.

V is TRBV6-5 and J is TRBJ1-4, with D possibly TRBD1 on 6 matching bases. The V gene's germline CDR1 is MNHEY and CDR2 SVGAGI. The CDR3 runs 14 residues. The germline V and J ends were trimmed by 10 bases and 2 bases, with 14 bases remaining between them. The CDR3 DNA follows: TGTGCCACAAAACCGGACAGTACTAATGAAAAACTGTTTTTT. This sequence encodes CATKPDSTNEKLFF.

This clone was counted a few times. This sequence joins TRBV6-4 and TRBJ2-5, with TRBD2 as a possible D gene (6 bases). This CDR3 region has 13 residues. Per the germline V gene, CDR1 is MRHNA and CDR2 is SNTAGT. The ends were cut back, 8 bases at V and 5 bases at J, with 15 bases in the middle. The CDR3 bases are TGTGCCAGCGCCCGGGAGCTAGGGGAGACCCAGTACTTC. It yields the protein CASARELGETQYF.

This chain joins TRBV7-9 and TRBJ2-1; 8 bases map to TRBD2. With 6 bases clipped from V and 5 bases from J, the junction kept 12 bases outside the gene matches. The CDR3 has 16 amino acids. CDR1 and CDR2 (germline): SEHNR, FQNEAQ (reference sequence). CDR3: CASSRVGGARHNEQFF. CDR3 sequence (DNA): TGTGCCAGCAGTCGCGTCGGGGGGGCTCGCCACAATGAGCAGTTCTTC.

Worth noting for this clone: A junction boundary mismatches the germline segment, possibly from a read error. Other DNA sequences in the sample encode the same CDR3. This chain uses TRBV19 with TRBJ1-5; D is perhaps TRBD1 (6 bases). Germline V CDR1 and CDR2: LNHDA, SQIVND (reference sequence). The CDR3 runs 16 residues. CDR3 loop: CASIMTQTGGNQPQHF. CDR3 DNA sequence: TGTGCCAGTATAATGACCCAGACAGGCGGCAATCAGCCCCAACATTTT.

V gene TRBV3-1 (or the pseudogene TRBV3-2) combines with J gene TRBJ2-4, with D unclear. This CDR3 comprises 14 residues. Germline CDR1 LGHDT, CDR2 YNNKEL (reference sequence). V shed 1 base and J shed 8 bases, with 12 bases lying between them. The CDR3 loop reads CASSQVARVDIQYF. CDR3 nucleotides: TGTGCCAGCAGCCAAGTCGCACGCGTCGACATTCAGTACTTC.

The rearrangement uses TRBV12-3 or TRBV12-4 and TRBJ2-2; D remains ambiguous. V was clipped by 3 bases and J by 6 bases, with 5 bases between them. This CDR3 spans 12 amino acids. CDR3 sequence reads: CASSLTPGELFF. The CDR3 region has the DNA TGTGCCAGCAGTTTGACACCCGGGGAGCTGTTTTTT.

This chain links TRBV5-1 with TRBJ2-4; D perhaps matches TRBD2 (6 bases). Deletions cut 1 base from V and 5 bases from J, with 10 bases between. There are 14 residues in the CDR3. Germline-derived CDR1 and CDR2 are SGHRS and YFSETQ. The CDR3 DNA is TGCGCCAGCAGCTTGAAACCGGGAGAAAACATTCAGTACTTC. Protein sequence: CASSLKPGENIQYF. The full variable domain, rest sourced from reference TRBV5-1 and TRBJ2-4, is KAGVTQTPRYLIKTRGQQVTLSCSPISGHRSVSWYQQTPGQGLQFLFEYFSETQRNKGNFPGRFSGRQFSNSRSEMNVSTLELGDSALYLCASSLKPGENIQYFGAGTRLSVL.

The chain links TRBV3-1 (or the pseudogene TRBV3-2) to TRBJ2-2; the D gene is possibly TRBD2 (5 bases). V was trimmed by 4 bases and J by 8 bases, leaving 5 bases between them. CDR3 length: 11 residues. Germline V lookup: CDR1 LGHDT, CDR2 YNNKEL (reference sequence). Written as DNA, the CDR3 is TGTGCCAGCAGCCGGAGGGGGGAGCTGTTTTTT. This gives the protein CASSRRGELFF.

CDR3 amino acids: CATSDYRGDGYTF. The CDR3 nucleotides read TGTGCCACCAGTGATTACAGGGGCGACGGCTACACCTTC. This sequence joins TRBV24-1 and TRBJ1-2; 7 positions match TRBD1. The CDR3 contains 13 residues. CDR1 and CDR2 (germline): KGHDR, SFDVKD. V was pared by 2 bases and J by 8 bases, with 4 bases of the junction left unmatched.

The V and J genes are TRBV4-2 and TRBJ1-2, with D uncertain. V was clipped by 0 bases and J by 5 bases, with 13 bases between them. There are 15 residues in the CDR3. CDR1 LGHNA and CDR2 YNFKEQ come from the germline V gene. CDR3 DNA sequence: TGTGCCAGCAGCCAAGAAATTACGGCAGGATATGGCTACACCTTC. Translated, it gives CASSQEITAGYGYTF.

The table lists this clone with a few counts. The V call is TRBV6-5, the J call TRBJ1-1, with D unclear. The CDR3 covers 12 residues. The ends were cut back, 7 bases at V and 7 bases at J, with 13 bases in the middle. Germline V gene sequence: CDR1 MNHEY, CDR2 SVGAGI. The CDR3 nucleotides read TGTGCCAGCATCCGGGATACCGGTGAAGCTTTCTTT. Translated: CASIRDTGEAFF.

This chain connects TRBV3-1 (or the pseudogene TRBV3-2) to TRBJ2-7; 12 bases align to TRBD2. Germline values: CDR1 LGHDT, CDR2 YNNKEL (reference sequence). This CDR3 comprises 16 residues. V lost 4 bases, J lost 2 bases, and 6 bases stayed unmatched. Here the CDR3 DNA reads TGTGCCAGCAGCCCCGGGACTAGCGGGCTTACCTACGAGCAGTACTTC. Amino acids: CASSPGTSGLTYEQYF.

The chain carries TRBV27 and TRBJ2-6; TRBD1 agrees at 9 bases. Looked up from germline, CDR1 is MNHEY and CDR2 is SMNVEV (reference sequence). Trimming removed 5 bases from V and 4 bases from J; junction bases left unmatched: 3. This CDR3 has 15 amino acids. The CDR3 DNA reads TGTGCCAGCAGTGACAGGGGGTTGGGGGCCAACGTCCTGACTTTC. This encodes CASSDRGLGANVLTF.

This sequence joins TRBV5-1 and TRBJ2-7, with 10 bases matching TRBD2. J gave up 3 bases and V 0 bases, and 6 bases lay outside the gene matches. The CDR3 is made up of 16 amino acids. Germline lookup yields CDR1 SGHRS and CDR2 YFSETQ. The CDR3: CASSLELAGLVYEQYF. CDR3 bases: TGCGCCAGCAGCTTGGAACTAGCGGGATTGGTCTACGAGCAGTACTTC.

The gene calls are TRBV28 and TRBJ1-2; no clear D. CDR1 is MDHEN and CDR2 is SYDVKM in the germline V gene. There are 12 residues in the CDR3. V dropped 5 bases and J dropped 5 bases, with 9 bases sitting between them. CDR3 residues: CASSPDSYGYTF. CDR3 DNA sequence: TGTGCCAGCAGTCCCGACTCTTATGGCTACACCTTC.

The V gene is TRBV20-1, the J gene TRBJ1-5, with 7 bases identical to TRBD1. V lost 3 bases, J lost 0 bases, and 8 bases stayed unmatched. The CDR3 has 16 residues. Germline V gives CDR1 DFQATT, CDR2 SNEGSKA (reference sequence). CDR3 amino acids: CSASLEGAYSNQPQHF. In DNA, the CDR3 is TGCAGTGCTAGTCTCGAGGGGGCGTATAGCAATCAGCCCCAGCATTTT.